A selection of T cell receptor beta chains follows, all from one sample in a study of CD8 T cells in ankylosing spondylitis. TCRdb independently ran MiXCR on the 5' RACE reads; one entry per CDR3 protein. This repertoire shows under 250,000 distinct CDR3 sequences, over 7% found once; its top ten account for 4.5% to 5%. Sequences were obtained from blood, either unsorted or a sorted T cell fraction (not recorded which). Every receptor here comes from a female donor with ankylosing spondylitis or in good health (not recorded which). The CDR3 runs from the conserved cysteine through the conserved F or W. A D gene is named only where the DNA matches it firmly. Some rows have no size entry. The others give once, few or many, or a class for an expanded clone.

D	size	J	V	DNA	CDR3
.	many	TRBJ2-4	TRBV18	TGTGCCAGCTCACCGGGAGGACAGGTGGGGCCCAAAAACATTCAGTACTTC	CASSPGGQVGPKNIQYF
TRBD2	.	TRBJ2-1	TRBV7-9	TGTGCCAGCAGCCCCAGGAGCGGGAGGGCTGGCAATGAGCAGTTCTTC	CASSPRSGRAGNEQFF
.	many	TRBJ2-1	TRBV6-5	TGTGCCAGCAGTTACTCCCCCTCTTCCCGGGGTGAGCAGTTCTTC	CASSYSPSSRGEQFF
.	many	TRBJ2-7	TRBV6-5	TGTGCCAGCAGTCCCAAAACAGGGAGTCCCTACGAGCAGTACTTC	CASSPKTGSPYEQYF
.	.	TRBJ2-7	TRBV7-9	TGTGCCAGCAACGATGGGGCCAGGGGCAACGAGCAGTACTTC	CASNDGARGNEQYF
.	few	TRBJ2-2	TRBV4-2	TGTGCCAGCAGCCAAGTACAGTCCGGGGAGCTGTTTTTT	CASSQVQSGELFF
TRBD2	many	TRBJ2-7	TRBV9	TGTGCCAGCAGCCCTACTAGCGGAACCTACGAGCAGTACTTC	CASSPTSGTYEQYF
TRBD2	many	TRBJ2-1	TRBV5-5	TGTGCCAGCAGCCCCCGACTAGCGTCCAGCAATGAGCAGTTCTTC	CASSPRLASSNEQFF
.	many	TRBJ1-1	TRBV7-8	TGTGCCAGCAGCTTAGACTCTGAAAGGTTGAACACTGAAGCTTTCTTT	CASSLDSERLNTEAFF
.	many	TRBJ1-1	TRBV5-1	TGCGCCAGCAGCTTGGCCGGGGGGTTCATTGACACTGAAGCTTTCTTT	CASSLAGGFIDTEAFF
.	many	TRBJ1-1	TRBV29-1	TGCAGCGTCGGAGGCAGTTACACTGAAGCTTTCTTT	CSVGGSYTEAFF
.	many	TRBJ2-3	TRBV7-2	TGTGCCAGCAGCTTAGCTCTCGGCGGGCTCTCCACAGATACGCAGTATTTT	CASSLALGGLSTDTQYF
.	few	TRBJ2-7	TRBV12-3/TRBV12-4	TGTGCCAGCAGCCTGACGTACGTCTCCTACGAGCAGTACTTC	CASSLTYVSYEQYF
TRBD1	few	TRBJ2-5	TRBV27	TGTGCCAGCAGATCCAACCTACCGGGACAGGGGCAAGAGACCCAGTACTTC	CASRSNLPGQGQETQYF
.	many	TRBJ1-1	TRBV15	TGTGCCACCAGCAGAGTCCCAGGGACAAACACTGAAGCTTTCTTT	CATSRVPGTNTEAFF
TRBD2	many	TRBJ2-5	TRBV20-1	TGCAGTGCCCGAGGAAAAGCGGGAGCCGTTTGGGAGACCCAGTACTTC	CSARGKAGAVWETQYF
.	.	TRBJ1-4	TRBV5-1	TGCGCCAGCAGCTCGACGAGTGCAACTAATGAAAAACTGTTTTTT	CASSSTSATNEKLFF
TRBD2	many	TRBJ2-1	TRBV30	TGTGCCTGGAGTCTTAGCGGGATCGAGCAGTTCTTC	CAWSLSGIEQFF
.	.	TRBJ2-3	TRBV7-9	TGTGCCAGCAGCTCCGGGGACTTCCCTAGCACAGATACGCAGTATTTT	CASSSGDFPSTDTQYF
.	many	TRBJ2-1	TRBV27	TGTGCCAGCAGTTTGGGCCTTGGAGCCCTAACCTCGACCTCCTACAATGAGCAGTTCTTC	CASSLGLGALTSTSYNEQFF
.	many	TRBJ1-2	TRBV29-1	TGCAGCGTAGACAGTCGCTATGGCTACACCTTC	CSVDSRYGYTF
TRBD2	many	TRBJ2-5	TRBV29-1	TGCAGCGTTCTATCTGCGGGAGCGGTGGGAGAGACCCAGTACTTC	CSVLSAGAVGETQYF
.	many	TRBJ2-7	TRBV5-1	TGCGCCAGCAGCTTGGGCCGGGCGACCCAGGCTGCCTACGAGCAGTACTTC	CASSLGRATQAAYEQYF
TRBD1	many	TRBJ1-4	TRBV16	TGTGCCAGCAGCCGGATGGCGACAGGGGAGGAAAAACTGTTTTTT	CASSRMATGEEKLFF
.	many	TRBJ1-1	TRBV20-1	TGCAGTGCTAGAGGTGAAGCTTTCTTT	CSARGEAFF
.	many	TRBJ2-3	TRBV4-3	TGCGCCAGCAGCCACCGATCATCAGATACGCAGTATTTT	CASSHRSSDTQYF
TRBD1	many	TRBJ1-6	TRBV20-1	TGCAGTGCTCTACCGGGACAGGGGCCCGATAATTCACCCCTCCACTTT	CSALPGQGPDNSPLHF
TRBD1	.	TRBJ1-4	TRBV20-1	TGCAGTGCTAGAGGTCGCGGGACAGGGCGCGAAAAACTGTTTTTT	CSARGRGTGREKLFF
TRBD1	many	TRBJ1-2	TRBV5-6	TGTGCCAGCAGAAAACAGGGGCAGCCCTACACCTTC	CASRKQGQPYTF
.	many	TRBJ2-2	TRBV21-1	TGTGCCAGCAGCCTGGAGGCAGGGGACACCGGGGAGCTGTTTTTT	CASSLEAGDTGELFF
.	.	TRBJ2-5	TRBV21-1	TGTGCCAGCAGCCAAGAAGCGGGAGTGGGGGAAGAGACCCAGTACTTC	CASSQEAGVGEETQYF
.	many	TRBJ2-3	TRBV11-3	TGTGCCAGCAGCCTTGGACTAAGCACAGATACGCAGTATTTT	CASSLGLSTDTQYF
TRBD1	many	TRBJ1-2	TRBV7-8	TGTGCCAGCAGCTTAGCCCGGACAGGGTTTGGCTACACCTTC	CASSLARTGFGYTF
TRBD2	many	TRBJ2-1	TRBV29-1	TGCAGCGCTGAACTTGGAGTAGCGGGAGGAGGTGAGCAGTTCTTC	CSAELGVAGGGEQFF
.	many	TRBJ2-3	TRBV20-1	TGCAGTGCTAGTACCCGACCCGAGGCGCAGTATTTT	CSASTRPEAQYF
.	many	TRBJ1-2	TRBV19	TGTGCCAGTAGTGAAGCAGGCAAAGCCTATGGCTACACCTTC	CASSEAGKAYGYTF
.	many	TRBJ1-5	TRBV20-1	TGCAGTGGCCTACCCGGGGGTAGCAATCAGCCCCAGCATTTT	CSGLPGGSNQPQHF
.	.	TRBJ2-4	TRBV28	TGTGCCAGCAGTAGCTCACGGGGGAACATTCAGTACTTC	CASSSSRGNIQYF
TRBD2	many	TRBJ2-2	TRBV7-8	TGTGCCAGCAGCCGCGCGACTAGCGGGGACGGGGACACCGGGGAGCTGTTTTTT	CASSRATSGDGDTGELFF
TRBD1	many	TRBJ1-1	TRBV6-2/TRBV6-3	TGTGCCAGCTCAGACAGGGCGAACACTGAAGCTTTCTTT	CASSDRANTEAFF
.	few	TRBJ1-5	TRBV4-3	TGCGCCAGCAGCCAAGACCTAGGGGGTAGGCCCCAGCATTTT	CASSQDLGGRPQHF
.	many	TRBJ1-3	TRBV11-2	TGTGCCAGCAGCCCCTCGGGGGTAGGAAACACCATATATTTT	CASSPSGVGNTIYF
TRBD2	many	TRBJ2-3	TRBV5-1	TGCGCCAGCAGCTTGACTAGCGGGAACACAGATACGCAGTATTTT	CASSLTSGNTDTQYF
TRBD2	few	TRBJ2-7	TRBV6-2/TRBV6-3	TGTGCCAGCAGTTATGACGCGGGAGAAGTGTCCTACGAGCAGTACTTC	CASSYDAGEVSYEQYF
TRBD1	many	TRBJ1-5	TRBV19	TGTGCCAGTAGTGCCCTGACTCAGGGGGAGTACAATCAGCCCCAGCATTTT	CASSALTQGEYNQPQHF
.	many	TRBJ1-1	TRBV11-2	TGTGCCAGCAGCTTAGGGTACTCCGGCGAAGCTTTCTTT	CASSLGYSGEAFF
.	many	TRBJ2-1	TRBV9	TGTGCCAGCAGCGTTGGGGACCTTGACTCCTACAATGAGCAGTTCTTC	CASSVGDLDSYNEQFF
TRBD2	many	TRBJ2-3	TRBV7-3	TGTGCCAGCAGCCGGGGACTAGCGGGTTCACCTAGCACAGATACGCAGTATTTT	CASSRGLAGSPSTDTQYF
.	many	TRBJ2-3	TRBV12-3/TRBV12-4	TGTGCCAGCAGTTTAACTAGGCGCACAGATACGCAGTATTTT	CASSLTRRTDTQYF
TRBD1	many	TRBJ1-2	TRBV6-1	TGTGCCAGCAGTCGGACAGGAGGAGGGGGAGCTAACTATGGCTACACCTTC	CASSRTGGGGANYGYTF